These T cell receptor beta chains were read from a single sample in a study of metastatic and nonmetastatic thyroid tumors. TCRdb re-called clones via MiXCR from the PCR reads. The profile shows roughly 90,000 clones, about 16% of them singletons. Sequencing input: blood. The source of these receptors is a female donor with papillary thyroid cancer or a benign thyroid nodule (not recorded which). Some clones in this sample may be carry-over from other donors' samples. CDR3s include the opening cysteine and the closing phenylalanine or tryptophan. Each record gives: J gene, clone size, V gene, D gene, CDR3 DNA, CDR3 protein. The D gene is left open where the match is weak. Expanded clones are given a class, and other clones once, few, many or no size at all.

j_call: TRBJ1-5; clone_size: many; v_call: TRBV12-3/TRBV12-4; d_call: TRBD1; cdr3_nt: TGTGCCAGTGGGACAGGGCGTCAGCCCCAGCATTTT; cdr3_aa: CASGTGRQPQHF
j_call: TRBJ2-7; clone_size: many; v_call: TRBV6-1; d_call: TRBD2; cdr3_nt: TGTGCCAGCAGTAGGCCCTCCTCTAGCGGGGGAACCTACGAGCAGTACTTC; cdr3_aa: CASSRPSSSGGTYEQYF
j_call: TRBJ2-7; clone_size: NA; v_call: TRBV5-1; d_call: NA; cdr3_nt: TGCGCCAGCAGCTTATTTCTACAGGGAGGCTCCAACGAGCAGTACTTC; cdr3_aa: CASSLFLQGGSNEQYF
j_call: TRBJ2-3; clone_size: many; v_call: TRBV2; d_call: NA; cdr3_nt: TGTGCCAGCAGTGATAGGGGGACCACAGATACGCAGTATTTT; cdr3_aa: CASSDRGTTDTQYF
j_call: TRBJ1-1; clone_size: many; v_call: TRBV5-6; d_call: NA; cdr3_nt: TGTGCCAGCAGCTCATTAACAGTGGACACTGAAGCTTTCTTT; cdr3_aa: CASSSLTVDTEAFF
j_call: TRBJ1-5; clone_size: many; v_call: TRBV27; d_call: TRBD1; cdr3_nt: TGTGCCAGCAGTCCCTCGGGACAGGGGGCGCCTCAGCCCCAGCATTTT; cdr3_aa: CASSPSGQGAPQPQHF
j_call: TRBJ1-4; clone_size: many; v_call: TRBV9; d_call: TRBD1; cdr3_nt: TGTGCCAGCAGCGTCGCAGGGGGGAGGGAAAAACTGTTTTTT; cdr3_aa: CASSVAGGREKLFF
j_call: TRBJ1-1; clone_size: many; v_call: TRBV27; d_call: TRBD1; cdr3_nt: TGTGCCAGCAGCACTGGGACAGCCACTGAAGCTTTCTTT; cdr3_aa: CASSTGTATEAFF
j_call: TRBJ1-2; clone_size: many; v_call: TRBV10-3; d_call: TRBD1; cdr3_nt: TGTGCCATCAGTGAGTCAGTGGGACAGGGGTTTGGCTACACCTTC; cdr3_aa: CAISESVGQGFGYTF
j_call: TRBJ1-1; clone_size: many; v_call: TRBV30; d_call: NA; cdr3_nt: TGTGCCTGGAGCACTCTTGTTCGGACTGAAGCTTTCTTT; cdr3_aa: CAWSTLVRTEAFF
j_call: TRBJ1-1; clone_size: many; v_call: TRBV5-5; d_call: NA; cdr3_nt: TGTGCCAGCAGCTTGGAGGGTGTCCCGATCACTGAAGCTTTCTTT; cdr3_aa: CASSLEGVPITEAFF
j_call: TRBJ2-7; clone_size: few; v_call: TRBV6-1; d_call: NA; cdr3_nt: TGTGCCAGCAGTGGACCCCAGGGGCTTCGGGAGCAGTACTTC; cdr3_aa: CASSGPQGLREQYF
j_call: TRBJ2-7; clone_size: NA; v_call: TRBV11-2; d_call: NA; cdr3_nt: TGTGCCAGCAGCTCCCGTCCCCTGACGGGTTACGAGCAGTACTTC; cdr3_aa: CASSSRPLTGYEQYF
j_call: TRBJ1-1; clone_size: many; v_call: TRBV24-1; d_call: NA; cdr3_nt: TGTGCCACCAGTGATACGGGAAACACTGAAGCTTTCTTT; cdr3_aa: CATSDTGNTEAFF
j_call: TRBJ2-7; clone_size: NA; v_call: TRBV19; d_call: NA; cdr3_nt: TGTGCCACCAGGCAGGGAGGCTACGAGCAGTACTTC; cdr3_aa: CATRQGGYEQYF
j_call: TRBJ1-1; clone_size: many; v_call: TRBV7-9; d_call: NA; cdr3_nt: TGTGCCAGCAGCTTAGAAGGCGTCACTGAAGCTTTCTTT; cdr3_aa: CASSLEGVTEAFF
j_call: TRBJ2-1; clone_size: many; v_call: TRBV6-1; d_call: TRBD2; cdr3_nt: TGTGCCAGCAGTGCGCTGACTAGCGGGAGTTACGATGAGCAGTTCTTC; cdr3_aa: CASSALTSGSYDEQFF
j_call: TRBJ2-3; clone_size: many; v_call: TRBV5-8; d_call: NA; cdr3_nt: TGTGCCAGCAGCTTGGGTGTCGGGGCGACAGATACGCAGTATTTT; cdr3_aa: CASSLGVGATDTQYF
j_call: TRBJ2-7; clone_size: once; v_call: TRBV4-1; d_call: NA; cdr3_nt: TGCGCCAGCAGCCAAGATTGGAAGACCTACGAGCAGTACTTC; cdr3_aa: CASSQDWKTYEQYF
j_call: TRBJ1-1; clone_size: NA; v_call: TRBV7-9; d_call: TRBD1; cdr3_nt: TGTGCCAGCAGTGGACAGGAAGGTACTGAAGCTTTCTTT; cdr3_aa: CASSGQEGTEAFF
j_call: TRBJ2-7; clone_size: NA; v_call: TRBV6-1; d_call: TRBD1; cdr3_nt: TGTGCAAGCAAGGGGGCTTACAAAACCTACGAGAAGTACTTC; cdr3_aa: CASKGAYKTYEKYF
j_call: TRBJ2-2; clone_size: once; v_call: TRBV3-1; d_call: NA; cdr3_nt: TGTGCCAGCAACCAAGTCCAGGTCACCGGGGAGCTGTTTTTT; cdr3_aa: CASNQVQVTGELFF
j_call: TRBJ1-5; clone_size: few; v_call: TRBV11-2; d_call: NA; cdr3_nt: TGTGCCAGCAGCTTAGGTTTGGCCTTATCAGGACAGCCCCAGCATTTT; cdr3_aa: CASSLGLALSGQPQHF
j_call: TRBJ2-1; clone_size: many; v_call: TRBV2; d_call: NA; cdr3_nt: TGTGCCAGCAGTGATAGTTTGGACTTGACCTCCTACAATGAGCAGTTCTTC; cdr3_aa: CASSDSLDLTSYNEQFF
j_call: TRBJ2-7; clone_size: many; v_call: TRBV28; d_call: NA; cdr3_nt: TGTGCCAGCTGTGGAAGGGGAACCTCCTACGAGCAGTACTTC; cdr3_aa: CASCGRGTSYEQYF
j_call: TRBJ2-5; clone_size: many; v_call: TRBV2; d_call: NA; cdr3_nt: TGTGCCAGCAGTGAACAGCTCCAAGAGACCCAGTACTTC; cdr3_aa: CASSEQLQETQYF
j_call: TRBJ2-6; clone_size: many; v_call: TRBV9; d_call: NA; cdr3_nt: TGTGCCAGCAGCTCGAAGGCTGGGGCCAACGTCCTGACTTTC; cdr3_aa: CASSSKAGANVLTF
j_call: TRBJ2-1; clone_size: many; v_call: TRBV9; d_call: NA; cdr3_nt: TGTGCCAGCAGCTCTAACACATACAATGAGCAGTTCTTC; cdr3_aa: CASSSNTYNEQFF
j_call: TRBJ2-7; clone_size: many; v_call: TRBV6-1; d_call: NA; cdr3_nt: TGTGCCAGCAGTGAAGGTGGCATCTCCTACGAGCAGTACTTC; cdr3_aa: CASSEGGISYEQYF
j_call: TRBJ1-6; clone_size: few; v_call: TRBV28; d_call: TRBD1; cdr3_nt: TGTGCCACCTACCCACGGGAACAGGGGGATTCACCCCTCCACTTT; cdr3_aa: CATYPREQGDSPLHF
j_call: TRBJ2-1; clone_size: many; v_call: TRBV10-2; d_call: NA; cdr3_nt: TGCGCCAGCAGGGGTTACAGCTTCAGCTCCTACAATGAGCAGTTCTTC; cdr3_aa: CASRGYSFSSYNEQFF
j_call: TRBJ2-1; clone_size: many; v_call: TRBV27; d_call: TRBD1; cdr3_nt: TGTGCCAGCAGTTTAGGACAGGGAGGAGAGCAGTTCTTC; cdr3_aa: CASSLGQGGEQFF
j_call: TRBJ1-5; clone_size: NA; v_call: TRBV19; d_call: NA; cdr3_nt: TGTGCCAGTAGTTACGGGGTTTGTAGCGGATATAGCAATCAGCCCCAGGATTTT; cdr3_aa: CASSYGVCSGYSNQPQDF
j_call: TRBJ2-2; clone_size: many; v_call: TRBV19; d_call: TRBD1; cdr3_nt: TGTGCCAGTAGTAGGGCAGGGGGTATCACCGGGGAGCTGTTTTTT; cdr3_aa: CASSRAGGITGELFF
j_call: TRBJ1-3; clone_size: many; v_call: TRBV28; d_call: NA; cdr3_nt: TGTGCCAGCACGGCGGGGACCTCTGGAAACACCATATATTTT; cdr3_aa: CASTAGTSGNTIYF
j_call: TRBJ1-1; clone_size: few; v_call: TRBV28; d_call: NA; cdr3_nt: TGTGCCATCGTGGCCCTGAGGCGGACTAAAGCTTTCTTT; cdr3_aa: CAIVALRRTKAFF
j_call: TRBJ2-5; clone_size: many; v_call: TRBV6-1; d_call: NA; cdr3_nt: TGTGCCAGCAGTGCGGAAGAGACCCAGTACTTC; cdr3_aa: CASSAEETQYF
j_call: TRBJ2-5; clone_size: many; v_call: TRBV7-9; d_call: TRBD2; cdr3_nt: TGTGCCAGCAGCAGGACTAGCGGGGGGGCCGTCGGGGAGACCCAGTACTTC; cdr3_aa: CASSRTSGGAVGETQYF
j_call: TRBJ1-2; clone_size: many; v_call: TRBV27; d_call: TRBD1; cdr3_nt: TGTGCCAGCAGCCCCGGGACAGGGGGGTACTATGGCTACACCTTC; cdr3_aa: CASSPGTGGYYGYTF
j_call: TRBJ2-3; clone_size: NA; v_call: TRBV5-1; d_call: NA; cdr3_nt: TGCGCCAGCATCCTCCAACGACAGTTCACAGATACGCAGTATTTT; cdr3_aa: CASILQRQFTDTQYF
j_call: TRBJ1-6; clone_size: NA; v_call: TRBV12-3/TRBV12-4; d_call: NA; cdr3_nt: TGTGCCAGCAGTCTGAAAGGGTCACACCTCCACTTT; cdr3_aa: CASSLKGSHLHF
j_call: TRBJ2-3; clone_size: many; v_call: TRBV11-1; d_call: TRBD1; cdr3_nt: TGTGCCAGCAGACCAACAGGGGGCTGGGGGGCAGATACGCAGTATTTT; cdr3_aa: CASRPTGGWGADTQYF
j_call: TRBJ2-6; clone_size: few; v_call: TRBV6-1; d_call: NA; cdr3_nt: TGTGCCAGCAGTGAAGCAGGGTCTGGGGCCAACGTCCTGACTTTC; cdr3_aa: CASSEAGSGANVLTF
j_call: TRBJ2-7; clone_size: NA; v_call: TRBV20-1; d_call: TRBD2; cdr3_nt: TGCAGTGCTAGAGACCACTCCGGGACTAGCGGGTCCGGAGACGAGCAGTACTTC; cdr3_aa: CSARDHSGTSGSGDEQYF
j_call: TRBJ1-5; clone_size: many; v_call: TRBV19; d_call: TRBD1; cdr3_nt: TGTGCCAGTTCCGGGACAGGGAATCAGCCCCAGCATTTT; cdr3_aa: CASSGTGNQPQHF
j_call: TRBJ2-5; clone_size: few; v_call: TRBV5-4; d_call: TRBD2; cdr3_nt: TGTGCCAGCAGCAATACCGGACTAGCGGGGGGAGAGACCCAGTACTTC; cdr3_aa: CASSNTGLAGGETQYF
j_call: TRBJ1-2; clone_size: many; v_call: TRBV30; d_call: TRBD1; cdr3_nt: TGTGCCTGGAGTCCGGGGACAGGGATCCTTCCTAACTATGGCTACACCTTC; cdr3_aa: CAWSPGTGILPNYGYTF
j_call: TRBJ2-3; clone_size: NA; v_call: TRBV5-6; d_call: NA; cdr3_nt: TGTGCCAGCAGCTTGGGGCGGGATACGCAGTATTTT; cdr3_aa: CASSLGRDTQYF